This TCR beta chain was identified in a study of cytotoxic CD8 clonotypes in ibrutinib-treated CLL. Whole-study context: The study included 11 relapsed/refractory and about 16 treatment-naive patients; roughly 17 had IGHV unmutated disease. Notes on the study in general: At baseline, clonality was higher than in age-matched healthy donors and correlated with CD8+ counts.

Worth noting for this clone: The antigen is unknown.

Trimming at V came to 6 bases and at J to 8 bases, leaving 15 bases not matched to a gene. From germline, CDR1 is MDHEN and CDR2 SYDVKM. The CDR3 runs to 16 residues. TCRdb keeps only in-frame clones here, not all; method: immunoSEQ multiplex PCR. The table shows a few hundred thousand clones, with 70% occurring only once. The receptor was isolated from a human donor with chronic lymphocytic leukemia. The sequences come from PBMCs, collected after 24 months of ibrutinib treatment. V and J are TRBV28 and TRBJ1-2; 10 bases align to TRBD1. CDR3: CASRNPSRQGARGYTF. In DNA, the CDR3 is TGTGCCAGCAGAAACCCCAGCAGACAGGGGGCGCGGGGCTACACCTTC.